This T cell receptor (beta chain) was found in a study of glioma-infiltrating T cells. Points from the study as a whole: Tissue-blood divergence was below expectation in non-neoplastic patients, above in gliomas. Only very few CDR3 sequences appeared in both tissue and blood.

Using RNA template, CDR3s of TCR alpha and beta were amplified with iRepertoire arm-PCR. One-step reverse transcription and amplification started from approximately 100-400 ng of tissue mRNA or PBMC total RNA. TCRdb recomputed calls from the multiplex PCR reads with MiXCR, one row per CDR3 protein. The sample has some 160,000 distinct CDR3 sequences; around 42% are singletons. V lost 7 bases, J lost 2 bases, and 16 bases lay in between. This CDR3 is built from 15 residues. The germline CDR1 and CDR2 sequences are SNHLY and FYNNEI. On this clonotype itself: Its antigen is unknown. Possible read error: a much larger clone is one base away.

The clonotype was recovered from a human donor with low-grade glioma or glioblastoma, undergoing nonglioma brain surgery, or in good health (not recorded which). Sequencing was carried out using glioma tissue, nonneoplastic brain tissue, or PBMCs (not recorded which). The chain uses TRBV2 and TRBJ2-3; weak D call: TRBD2 (6 bases). As DNA, the CDR3 is TGTGCCAGCACCTCAACGCGGGGACTCACAGATACGCAGTATTTT. Protein: CASTSTRGLTDTQYF.